Shown below are 14 T cell receptor beta chains from a single sample sequenced in a study of monozygotic twins with inflammatory bowel disease. One entry per CDR3 protein, without DNA, is what TCRdb gives after re-calling the 5' RACE reads. The sample includes approximately 200,000 distinct CDR3 sequences. Material for sequencing was blood. These receptor sequences come from a human donor with ulcerative colitis or Crohn's disease, or a healthy co-twin of an affected twin (not recorded which).

The genes are TRBV7-3 and TRBJ2-3; lacking DNA, the TRBD1 call made by TCRdb goes unchecked. Germline loops: CDR1 SGHTA, CDR2 FQGTGA. The CDR3 covers 14 residues. This CDR3 is CASSPGLAKDTQYF.

This chain connects TRBV6-5 to TRBJ1-6. This CDR3 has 16 residues. Germline V gives CDR1 MNHEY, CDR2 SVGAGI. CDR3 in amino acids: CASSYSDRYHNSPLHF.

The V call is TRBV20-1, the J call TRBJ1-4. There are 16 residues in the CDR3. The germline V gene encodes CDR1 DFQATT and CDR2 SNEGSKA (reference sequence). The CDR3 protein is CSARDPKRRSLEKLFF.

V gene TRBV6-1 combines with J gene TRBJ2-3; lacking DNA, the TRBD1 call made by TCRdb goes unchecked. CDR3 length: 15 residues. In germline, CDR1 is MNHNS, CDR2 SASEGT. This CDR3 is CASSSGGLRWDTQYF.

The chain carries TRBV5-1 and TRBJ1-2. The CDR3 loop spans 14 amino acids. CDR1 and CDR2 from the germline V gene are SGHRS and YFSETQ. CDR3 protein: CASSLARGDYGYTF.

The V call is TRBV20-1, the J call TRBJ2-1; TCRdb picks TRBD2, but there is no DNA to check that call. This CDR3 comprises 17 residues. CDR1 is DFQATT and CDR2 is SNEGSKA in the germline V gene (reference sequence). This CDR3 reads CSARDSRTSGGRNEQFF.

V gene TRBV18 combines with J gene TRBJ1-4. The CDR3 covers 13 residues. CDR1 and CDR2 from the germline V gene are KGHSH and LQKENI. The CDR3 reads CASSPRTYEKLFF.

The rearrangement links TRBV6-5 to TRBJ1-2. The CDR3 sequence is 13 residues long. In germline, CDR1 is MNHEY, CDR2 SVGAGI. This CDR3 is CASSPRTEYGYTF.

The chain combines TRBV4-1 with TRBJ2-1; TCRdb names TRBD1, which stays unverified in the absence of DNA. Germline V gives CDR1 MGHRA, CDR2 YSYEKL. The CDR3 totals 15 residues. The CDR3 protein is CASSHTGTGLTEQFF.

CDR3 region: CASSLVSAEETQYF. The rearrangement links TRBV5-1 to TRBJ2-5; without DNA, the TCRdb call of TRBD1 cannot be checked. This CDR3 spans 14 amino acids. Germline CDR1 SGHRS, CDR2 YFSETQ.

The J gene is TRBJ2-2, the V gene TRBV25-1; the TCRdb call, TRBD1, lacks DNA for checking. Per the germline V gene, CDR1 is MGHDK and CDR2 is SYGVNS. The CDR3 totals 16 residues. CDR3 amino acids: CASSGAGTVNTGELFF.

J is TRBJ1-3 and V is TRBV12-3 or TRBV12-4. The CDR3 totals 15 residues. This CDR3 is CASSDLRIGGNTIYF.

The chain uses TRBV5-1 and TRBJ2-1; checking the TCRdb D call of TRBD2 is not possible without DNA. The CDR3 contains 17 residues. The V gene's germline CDR1 is SGHRS and CDR2 YFSETQ. The CDR3 sequence is CASSLWAVAGTNNEQFF.

The genes are TRBV18 and TRBJ1-2; TCRdb indicates TRBD1, and absent DNA this call remains unverified. CDR3 length: 15 residues. The germline V gene has CDR1 KGHSH and CDR2 LQKENI. CDR3 sequence: CASSPGITGVDGYTF.